What follows is one T cell receptor (beta chain) and its context. Its specificity is not known. At deep level, the assay was performed. TCRdb's table, derived via immunoSEQ multiplex PCR, lists solely in-frame clones and lacks some. Here the sample spans some 2.1 million clones, about 94% being singletons. The sample originates from a study of shared clonotypes between healthy human individuals. Study background: Donor ages ranged 18 to 49 years: a couple of women, a few men.

Study-wide results and caveats: Sorted-subset samples were not fully sequenced, rarefaction indicated. Among the subsets, naive ones generally showed larger estimated richness than memory ones.

V shed 5 bases and J 5 bases; nucleotides not matched to a gene: 8. The germline gives CDR1 MDHEN, CDR2 SYDVKM. The CDR3 runs 14 residues. The naive CD8 fraction comprised CD45RO-negative cells positively selected for CCR7 and excluded terminally differentiated effector memory CD45RA+ cells. The V and J genes are TRBV28 and TRBJ2-7; 8 bases are a match to TRBD1. Sequencing used naive CD8+ T cells sorted from blood. This TCR was sampled from a man aged 18 to 35 in good health. The CDR3 sequence: CASSQRQGSHEQYF. For the CDR3, the DNA is TGTGCCAGCAGTCAGAGACAGGGGAGCCACGAGCAGTACTTC.